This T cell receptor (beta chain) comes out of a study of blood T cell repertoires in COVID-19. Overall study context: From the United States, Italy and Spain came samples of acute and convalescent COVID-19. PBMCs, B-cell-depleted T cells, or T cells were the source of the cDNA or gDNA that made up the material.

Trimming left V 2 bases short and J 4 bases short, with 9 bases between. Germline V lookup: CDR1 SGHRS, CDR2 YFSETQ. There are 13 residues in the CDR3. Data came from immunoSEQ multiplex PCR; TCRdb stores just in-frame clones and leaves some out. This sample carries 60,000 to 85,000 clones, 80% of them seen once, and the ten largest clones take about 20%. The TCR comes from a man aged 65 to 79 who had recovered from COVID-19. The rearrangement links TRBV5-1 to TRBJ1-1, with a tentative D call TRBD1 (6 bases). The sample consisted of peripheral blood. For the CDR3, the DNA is TGCGCCAGCAGCTTAACAGGGAGCACTGAAGCTTTCTTT. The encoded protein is CASSLTGSTEAFF.